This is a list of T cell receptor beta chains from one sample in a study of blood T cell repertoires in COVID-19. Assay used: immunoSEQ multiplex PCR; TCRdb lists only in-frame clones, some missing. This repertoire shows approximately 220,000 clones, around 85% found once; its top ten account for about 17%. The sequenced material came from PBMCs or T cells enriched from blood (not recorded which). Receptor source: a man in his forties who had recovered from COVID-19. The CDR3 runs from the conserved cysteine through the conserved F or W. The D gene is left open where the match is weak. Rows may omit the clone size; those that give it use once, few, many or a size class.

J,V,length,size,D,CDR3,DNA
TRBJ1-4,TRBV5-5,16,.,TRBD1,CASSDFAGTDLEKLFF,TGTGCCAGCAGTGATTTCGCCGGGACAGATTTAGAAAAACTGTTTTTT
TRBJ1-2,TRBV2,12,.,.,CASFGGLLGYTF,TGTGCCAGCTTCGGGGGGTTGCTTGGCTACACCTTC
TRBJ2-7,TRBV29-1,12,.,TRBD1,CSAGTGDYEQYF,TGCAGCGCTGGGACAGGGGACTACGAGCAGTACTTC
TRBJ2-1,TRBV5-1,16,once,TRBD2,CASSLGRLAGGDEQFF,TGCGCCAGCAGCTTGGGTAGACTAGCGGGAGGTGATGAGCAGTTCTTC
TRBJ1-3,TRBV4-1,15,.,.,CASRDSRSSGNTIYF,TGCGCCAGCAGGGACAGCCGCAGCTCTGGAAACACCATATATTTT
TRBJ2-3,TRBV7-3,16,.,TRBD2,CASSLYLAGVGDTQYF,TGTGCCAGCAGCTTATATCTAGCGGGAGTCGGAGATACGCAGTATTTT
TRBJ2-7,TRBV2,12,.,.,CASNTQDSEQYF,TGTGCCAGCAACACCCAAGACAGCGAGCAGTACTTC
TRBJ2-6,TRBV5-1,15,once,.,CASSTENAGANVLTF,TGCGCCAGCAGCACGGAGAACGCTGGGGCCAACGTCCTGACTTTC
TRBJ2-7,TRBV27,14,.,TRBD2,CASSFLAVPYEQYF,TGTGCCAGCAGTTTCCTAGCGGTCCCCTACGAGCAGTACTTC
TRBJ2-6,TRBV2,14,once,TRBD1,CASQGVSGANVLTF,TGTGCCAGCCAGGGGGTGTCTGGGGCCAACGTCCTGACTTTC
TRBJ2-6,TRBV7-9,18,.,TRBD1,CASSPHPGTGTGANVLTF,TGTGCCAGCAGCCCCCATCCCGGGACAGGGACCGGGGCCAACGTCCTGACTTTC
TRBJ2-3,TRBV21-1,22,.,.,CASSKGGNGELAGVLSTDTQYF,TGTGCCAGCAGCAAAGGAGGGAACGGGGAACTAGCGGGAGTCTTGAGCACAGATACGCAGTATTTT
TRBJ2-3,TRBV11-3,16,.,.,CASSLDPGQPTDTQYF,TGTGCCAGCAGCTTAGATCCCGGACAGCCCACAGATACGCAGTATTTT
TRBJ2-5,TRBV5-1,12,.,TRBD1,CASSSQGETQYF,TGCGCCAGCAGCTCACAGGGGGAGACCCAGTACTTC
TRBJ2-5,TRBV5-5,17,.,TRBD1,CASSAQKRTGAEETQYF,TGTGCCAGCAGCGCTCAGAAGAGGACAGGGGCCGAAGAGACCCAGTACTTC
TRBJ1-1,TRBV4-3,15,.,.,CASSQVGRQDTEAFF,TGCGCCAGCAGCCAAGTCGGTCGCCAGGACACTGAAGCTTTCTTT
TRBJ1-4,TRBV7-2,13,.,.,CASSQGGDGKLFF,TGTGCCAGCAGCCAAGGGGGTGACGGAAAACTGTTTTTT
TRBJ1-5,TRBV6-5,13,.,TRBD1,CASSWDRDQPQHF,TGTGCCAGCAGTTGGGACAGGGATCAGCCCCAGCATTTT
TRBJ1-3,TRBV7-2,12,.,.,CASGGWGNTIYF,TGTGCCAGCGGAGGGTGGGGAAACACCATATATTTT
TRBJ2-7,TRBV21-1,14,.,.,CASSKRDSYYEQYF,TGTGCCAGCAGCAAACGGGACAGTTACTACGAGCAGTACTTC
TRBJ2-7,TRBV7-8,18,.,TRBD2,CASSLGGFSGSISYEQYF,TGTGCCAGCAGCTTAGGGGGTTTTAGCGGGAGCATCTCCTACGAGCAGTACTTC
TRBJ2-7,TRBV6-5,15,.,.,CASSRGTGSSYEQYF,TGTGCCAGCAGTCGAGGAACAGGGAGCTCCTACGAGCAGTACTTC